The rows below give T cell receptor beta chains drawn from one sample of a study of T-cell reconstitution after alpha-beta-depleted transplantation in children. TCRdb ran MiXCR on the PCR reads and lists one entry per CDR3 protein. This table has 150,000 to 200,000 distinct CDR3 sequences, roughly 6% appearing once. The sample in question was PBMCs, obtained before TCRalphabeta/CD19-depleted stem cell transplant. The receptor set was obtained from a girl under three years old with combined immunodeficiency, due to receive a stem cell transplant. CDR3s include the opening cysteine and the closing phenylalanine or tryptophan. Each record gives: clone size, V gene, D gene, J gene, CDR3 DNA, CDR3 protein. D genes are given only for firm matches. Size is stated for part of the rows, as once, few or many counts, or as a class when the clone is expanded.

-	TRBV7-8	TRBD2	TRBJ2-1	TGTGCCAGCAGCCCGGGGGGTAGCGGGTTCTACAATGAGCAGTTCTTC	CASSPGGSGFYNEQFF
many	TRBV9	TRBD2	TRBJ2-5	TGTGCCAGCAGCGGAGGACTAGCTTATGAGACCCAGTACTTC	CASSGGLAYETQYF
many	TRBV12-3/TRBV12-4	TRBD2	TRBJ2-5	TGTGCCAGCAGTTTCCTACTAGCGGGAGTCCCACAAGAGACCCAGTACTTC	CASSFLLAGVPQETQYF
many	TRBV13	-	TRBJ2-7	TGTGCCAGCAGCTTAGTATCCTACGAGCAGTACTTC	CASSLVSYEQYF
-	TRBV4-3	TRBD1	TRBJ1-2	TGCGCCAGCAGCCCGGGACAGACATTTTACTATGGCTACACCTTC	CASSPGQTFYYGYTF
many	TRBV7-8	TRBD1	TRBJ1-5	TGTGCCAGCAGCCACGACAGGGGGAGCAATCAGCCCCAGCATTTT	CASSHDRGSNQPQHF
many	TRBV20-1	-	TRBJ1-1	TGCAGTGCTAGAGATAGGTCCCAATACACTGAAGCTTTCTTT	CSARDRSQYTEAFF
many	TRBV24-1	-	TRBJ2-1	TGTGCCACCAGCCGAAACAATGAGCAGTTCTTC	CATSRNNEQFF
many	TRBV11-2	-	TRBJ2-5	TGTGCCAGCAGCTTAGAGGACACGGAGACCCAGTACTTC	CASSLEDTETQYF
many	TRBV29-1	-	TRBJ1-1	TGCAGCGTAATCGGGACACCCTTGAACACTGAAGCTTTCTTT	CSVIGTPLNTEAFF
many	TRBV5-6	TRBD2	TRBJ2-2	TGTGCCAGCAGCTTTCCCGGGGAGGGCTGGACCGGGGAGCTGTTTTTT	CASSFPGEGWTGELFF